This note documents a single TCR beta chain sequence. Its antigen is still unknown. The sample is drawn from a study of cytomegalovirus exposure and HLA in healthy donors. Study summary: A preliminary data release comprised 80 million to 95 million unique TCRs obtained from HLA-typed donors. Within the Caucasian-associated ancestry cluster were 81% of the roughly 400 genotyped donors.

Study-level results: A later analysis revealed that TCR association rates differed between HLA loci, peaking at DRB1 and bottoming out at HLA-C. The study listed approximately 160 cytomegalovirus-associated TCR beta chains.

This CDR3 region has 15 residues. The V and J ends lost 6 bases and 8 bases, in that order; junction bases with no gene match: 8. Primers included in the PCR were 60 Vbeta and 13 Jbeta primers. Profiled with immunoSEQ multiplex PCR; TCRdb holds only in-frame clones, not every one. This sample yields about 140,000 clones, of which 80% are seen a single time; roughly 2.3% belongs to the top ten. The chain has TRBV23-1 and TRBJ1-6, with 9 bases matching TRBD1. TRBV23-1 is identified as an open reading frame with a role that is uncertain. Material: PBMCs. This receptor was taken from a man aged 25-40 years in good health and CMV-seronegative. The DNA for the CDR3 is TGCGCCAGCAGCCCTGGGACAGGGTTTCATTCACCCCTCCACTTT. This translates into CASSPGTGFHSPLHF.